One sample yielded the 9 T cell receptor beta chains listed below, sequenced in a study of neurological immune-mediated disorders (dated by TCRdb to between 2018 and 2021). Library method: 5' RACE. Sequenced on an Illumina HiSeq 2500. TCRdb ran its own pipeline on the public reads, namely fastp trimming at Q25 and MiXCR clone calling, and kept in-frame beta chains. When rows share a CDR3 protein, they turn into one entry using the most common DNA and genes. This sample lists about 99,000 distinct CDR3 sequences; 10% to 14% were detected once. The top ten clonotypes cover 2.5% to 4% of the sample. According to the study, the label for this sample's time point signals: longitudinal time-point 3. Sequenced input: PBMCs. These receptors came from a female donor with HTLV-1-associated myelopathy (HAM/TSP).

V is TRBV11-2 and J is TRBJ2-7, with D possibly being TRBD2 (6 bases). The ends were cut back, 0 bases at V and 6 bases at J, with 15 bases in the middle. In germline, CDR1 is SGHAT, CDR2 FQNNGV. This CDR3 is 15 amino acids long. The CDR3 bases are TGTGCCAGCAGCTTAGATTGGAGGGGTCGGGCCGAGCAGTACTTC. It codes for CASSLDWRGRAEQYF.

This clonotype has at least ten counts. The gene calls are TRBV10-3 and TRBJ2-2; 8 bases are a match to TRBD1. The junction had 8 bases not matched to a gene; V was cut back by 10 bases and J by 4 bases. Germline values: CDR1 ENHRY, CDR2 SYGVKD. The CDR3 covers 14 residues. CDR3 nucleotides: TGTGCCACAAGGCAGGGGACAGGCACCGGGGAGCTGTTTTTT. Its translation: CATRQGTGTGELFF.

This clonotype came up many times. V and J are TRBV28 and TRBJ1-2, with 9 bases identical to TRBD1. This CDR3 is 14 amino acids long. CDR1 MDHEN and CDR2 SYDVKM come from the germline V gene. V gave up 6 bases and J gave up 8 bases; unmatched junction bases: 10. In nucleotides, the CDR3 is TGTGCCAGCAGAAACAGGGGGCGTGTGGAAGGCTACACCTTC. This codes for CASRNRGRVEGYTF.

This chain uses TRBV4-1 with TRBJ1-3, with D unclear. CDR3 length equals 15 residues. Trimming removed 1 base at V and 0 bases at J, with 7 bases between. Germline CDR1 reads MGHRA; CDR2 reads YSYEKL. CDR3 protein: CASSQGTVSGNTIYF. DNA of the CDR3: TGCGCCAGCAGCCAAGGGACGGTCTCTGGAAACACCATATATTTT.

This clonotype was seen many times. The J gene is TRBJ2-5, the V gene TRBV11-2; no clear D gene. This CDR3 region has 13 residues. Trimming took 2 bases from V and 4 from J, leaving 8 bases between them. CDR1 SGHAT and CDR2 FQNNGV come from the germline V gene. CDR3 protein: CASSLWPGETQYF. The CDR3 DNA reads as TGTGCCAGCAGCTTATGGCCCGGAGAGACCCAGTACTTC.

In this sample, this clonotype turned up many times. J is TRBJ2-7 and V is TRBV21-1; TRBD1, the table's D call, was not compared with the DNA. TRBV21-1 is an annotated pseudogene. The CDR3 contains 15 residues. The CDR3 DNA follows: TGTGCCAGCAGCATAGACAGGAAGCACTCCTACGAGCAGTACTTC. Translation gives CASSIDRKHSYEQYF.

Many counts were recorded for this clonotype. The CDR3 DNA is TGTGCCACCATGGGCCCAGCCGGCACCGGGGAGCTGTTTTTT. It specifies CATMGPAGTGELFF. This rearrangement joins TRBV24-1 to TRBJ2-2; D unclear. This CDR3 contains 14 residues. Trimming removed 8 bases at V and 4 bases at J, with 13 bases between. Germline-derived CDR1 and CDR2 are KGHDR and SFDVKD.

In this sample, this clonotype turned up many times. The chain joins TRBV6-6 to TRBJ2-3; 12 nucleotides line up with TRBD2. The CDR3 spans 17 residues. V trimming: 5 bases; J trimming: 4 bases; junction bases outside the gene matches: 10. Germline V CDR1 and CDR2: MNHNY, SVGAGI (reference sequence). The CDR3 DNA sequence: TGTGCCAGCAGTCGCGGGGTACTAGCGGGGGGACCAGATACGCAGTATTTT. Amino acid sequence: CASSRGVLAGGPDTQYF.

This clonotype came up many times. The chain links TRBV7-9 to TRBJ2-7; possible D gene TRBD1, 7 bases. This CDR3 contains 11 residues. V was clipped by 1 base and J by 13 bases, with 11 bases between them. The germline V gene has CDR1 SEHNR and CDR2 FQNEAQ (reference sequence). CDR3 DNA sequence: TGTGCCAGCAGCTTAGAGGAGGGGGCCTACTTC. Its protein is CASSLEEGAYF.